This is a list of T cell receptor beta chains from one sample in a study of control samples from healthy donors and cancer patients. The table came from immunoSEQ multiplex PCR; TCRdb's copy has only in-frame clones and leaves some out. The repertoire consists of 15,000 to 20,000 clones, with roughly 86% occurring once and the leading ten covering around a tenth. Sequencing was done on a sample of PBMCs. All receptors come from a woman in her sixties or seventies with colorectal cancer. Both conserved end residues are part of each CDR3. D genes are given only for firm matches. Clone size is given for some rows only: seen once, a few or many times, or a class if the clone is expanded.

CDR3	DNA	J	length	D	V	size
CASSPTGTGEETQYF	TGTGCCAGCAGCCCAACCGGGACAGGGGAAGAGACCCAGTACTTC	TRBJ2-5	15	TRBD1	TRBV5-4	NA
CASSLGPRAETQYF	TGTGCCAGCAGCTTGGGCCCTAGGGCGGAGACCCAGTACTTC	TRBJ2-5	14	NA	TRBV7-2	NA
CASSLGSLAGRFNEQYF	TGTGCCAGCAGCTTAGGAAGTTTAGCGGGACGATTTAACGAGCAGTACTTC	TRBJ2-7	17	TRBD2	TRBV11-2	NA
CASSERGSSTDTQYF	TGTGCCAGCAGTGAAAGGGGATCAAGCACAGATACGCAGTATTTT	TRBJ2-3	15	NA	TRBV6-1	NA
CASSLVGTSHTQYF	TGCGCCAGCAGCTTGGTAGGGACTAGCCATACGCAGTATTTT	TRBJ2-3	14	TRBD2	TRBV5-1	NA
CASSLRDTQYF	TGTGCCAGCAGCTTGAGAGATACGCAGTATTTT	TRBJ2-3	11	NA	TRBV5-6	NA
CASSHTPLDRVKETQYF	TGTGCCAGCAGCCACACCCCTCTAGACAGGGTTAAAGAGACCCAGTACTTC	TRBJ2-5	17	TRBD1	TRBV3-1/TRBV3-2	NA
CAGRVGGVAEAFF	TGTGCCGGGAGAGTGGGTGGGGTGGCTGAAGCTTTCTTT	TRBJ1-1	13	NA	TRBV2	few
CASSQDPSGSIYEQFF	TGTGCCAGCAGCCAAGATCCCAGCGGGAGTATCTATGAGCAGTTCTTC	TRBJ2-1	16	TRBD2	TRBV4-2	NA
CASRRVSGNTIYF	TGTGCCAGCAGAAGGGTCTCTGGAAACACCATATATTTT	TRBJ1-3	13	NA	TRBV12-3/TRBV12-4	few
CTRPGQGYNEQFF	TGCACTCGCCCGGGACAGGGCTACAATGAGCAGTTCTTC	TRBJ2-1	13	TRBD1	TRBV29-1	NA
CASSASQGGQPQHF	TGTGCCAGCAGTGCCTCACAGGGCGGTCAGCCCCAGCATTTT	TRBJ1-5	14	NA	TRBV6-6	NA
CSVVTGYGYTF	TGCAGCGTTGTAACAGGCTATGGCTACACCTTC	TRBJ1-2	11	NA	TRBV29-1	few
CASSKAWGGSVIGYTF	TGTGCCAGCAGCAAGGCTTGGGGAGGGTCGGTTATTGGCTACACCTTC	TRBJ1-2	16	NA	TRBV21-1	once
CASYSGGNEQFF	TGCGCCAGTTACTCAGGGGGCAATGAGCAGTTCTTC	TRBJ2-1	12	TRBD1	TRBV5-1	NA
CASSLPQGAGNTGELFF	TGTGCCAGCAGCTTACCACAGGGGGCGGGTAACACCGGGGAGCTGTTTTTT	TRBJ2-2	17	TRBD1	TRBV7-2	NA
CASSDESEGQKKVGNIQYF	TGCGCCAGCAGTGATGAGTCGGAGGGACAGAAAAAGGTCGGAAACATTCAGTACTTC	TRBJ2-4	19	NA	TRBV10-1	NA
CASSLGVRGETQYF	TGTGCCAGCAGCTTAGGAGTTAGGGGGGAGACCCAGTACTTC	TRBJ2-5	14	NA	TRBV7-9	NA
CASTTGQSQETQYF	TGCGCCAGCACCACGGGACAGAGCCAAGAGACCCAGTACTTC	TRBJ2-5	14	TRBD1	TRBV10-1	NA
CASSVGNSGGDETQYF	TGTGCCAGCAGCGTAGGGAATAGCGGGGGGGATGAGACCCAGTACTTC	TRBJ2-5	16	TRBD2	TRBV9	once
CASSQHETGPYEQYF	TGCGCCAGCAGCCAACATGAGACAGGACCCTACGAGCAGTACTTC	TRBJ2-7	15	NA	TRBV4-3	medium-sized
CAISGDYEQYF	TGTGCCATCAGTGGAGACTACGAGCAGTACTTC	TRBJ2-7	11	NA	TRBV10-3	NA
CASSPTWAGRNYGYTF	TGTGCCAGCTCCCCCACGTGGGCAGGACGCAACTATGGCTACACCTTC	TRBJ1-2	16	NA	TRBV18	NA
CASSYGQPNTGELFF	TGTGCCAGCAGTTACGGGCAACCGAACACCGGGGAGCTGTTTTTT	TRBJ2-2	15	NA	TRBV6-5	NA
CASSLWDQRGALLGELFF	TGTGCCAGCAGCCTCTGGGACCAGCGGGGGGCCCTGTTAGGGGAGCTGTTTTTT	TRBJ2-2	18	TRBD2	TRBV2	NA
CASSPAGDYEQYF	TGTGCCAGCAGCCCCGCGGGGGATTACGAGCAGTACTTC	TRBJ2-7	13	TRBD2	TRBV9	NA
CASSLGAGPYEQYF	TGTGCCAGCAGCTTAGGGGCAGGGCCCTACGAGCAGTACTTC	TRBJ2-7	14	NA	TRBV7-2	once
CASSYSGTVNYGYTF	TGTGCCAGCAGTTACTCGGGGACAGTAAACTATGGCTACACCTTC	TRBJ1-2	15	TRBD1	TRBV6-5	once
CAWSKGGPNYGYTF	TGTGCCTGGAGTAAGGGTGGCCCTAACTATGGCTACACCTTC	TRBJ1-2	14	NA	TRBV30	few
CASSFGGAATNEKLFF	TGTGCCAGCAGCTTCGGGGGGGCAGCAACTAATGAAAAACTGTTTTTT	TRBJ1-4	16	NA	TRBV13	NA
CASSQGVGNPGGYTF	TGTGCCAGCAGCCAAGGGGTAGGCAACCCGGGGGGCTACACCTTC	TRBJ1-2	15	NA	TRBV4-2	medium-sized
CASSGQGPGELFF	TGTGCCAGCAGTGGACAGGGTCCCGGGGAGCTGTTTTTT	TRBJ2-2	13	TRBD1	TRBV2	NA
CASGDRGTDTQYF	TGTGCTAGTGGGGACAGGGGAACAGATACGCAGTATTTT	TRBJ2-3	13	TRBD1	TRBV12-5	NA
CASSAQGGPNYGYTF	TGTGCCAGCAGCGCGCAAGGAGGCCCTAACTATGGCTACACCTTC	TRBJ1-2	15	NA	TRBV7-9	NA
CASSRGVSNTGELFF	TGTGCCAGCAGTCGGGGAGTATCGAACACCGGGGAGCTGTTTTTT	TRBJ2-2	15	NA	TRBV6-5	NA
CASSSPPGQGARATEAFF	TGCGCCAGCAGCAGCCCTCCGGGACAGGGGGCGCGGGCCACTGAAGCTTTCTTT	TRBJ1-1	18	TRBD1	TRBV5-1	NA
CASRVGYTF	TGTGCCAGTAGAGTAGGCTACACCTTC	TRBJ1-2	9	NA	TRBV19	NA
CASSPPLGNAETQYF	TGTGCCAGCTCACCACCGCTAGGTAACGCAGAGACCCAGTACTTC	TRBJ2-5	15	NA	TRBV18	NA
CATRGGNEETQYF	TGTGCCACCCGGGGAGGGAACGAAGAGACCCAGTACTTC	TRBJ2-5	13	TRBD2	TRBV27	NA
CASSQDLWETQYF	TGCGCCAGCAGCCAGGACTTATGGGAGACCCAGTACTTC	TRBJ2-5	13	NA	TRBV4-1	NA
CASSLTYEQYF	TGTGCCAGCAGCCTGACCTACGAGCAGTACTTC	TRBJ2-7	11	NA	TRBV7-8	NA
CASSSGGDEQFF	TGTGCCAGCAGTTCGGGGGGAGATGAGCAGTTCTTC	TRBJ2-1	12	TRBD2	TRBV27	NA
CASSPRTGGGEQYF	TGTGCCAGCAGCCCCCGGACAGGGGGAGGCGAGCAGTACTTC	TRBJ2-7	14	TRBD1	TRBV7-2	NA
CAIRGGVHNEQFF	TGTGCCATCCGGGGGGGGGTCCACAATGAGCAGTTCTTC	TRBJ2-1	13	TRBD2	TRBV10-3	NA
CSARIRGEQYF	TGCAGTGCTAGAATTCGGGGCGAGCAGTACTTC	TRBJ2-7	11	NA	TRBV20-1	NA
CASSPLAGGETQYF	TGTGCCAGCAGCCCCCTAGCAGGAGGGGAGACCCAGTACTTC	TRBJ2-5	14	NA	TRBV6-2/TRBV6-3	once
CASSSEGLAKQFF	TGTGCCAGCAGCTCTGAGGGACTAGCTAAACAGTTCTTC	TRBJ2-1	13	TRBD2	TRBV7-2	once
CASISPVTEAFF	TGTGCCAGCATATCCCCCGTCACTGAAGCTTTCTTT	TRBJ1-1	12	NA	TRBV6-5	NA
CAIMSNYGYTF	TGTGCCATCATGAGTAACTATGGCTACACCTTC	TRBJ1-2	11	NA	TRBV10-3	NA
CASSSRTSGSRRRQFF	TGTGCCAGCTCATCACGGACTAGCGGGAGTCGACGAAGGCAGTTCTTC	TRBJ2-1	16	TRBD2	TRBV18	NA
CASSQDTRALSYEQYF	TGCGCCAGCAGCCAAGATACCAGGGCCCTCTCCTACGAGCAGTACTTC	TRBJ2-7	16	NA	TRBV4-3	NA
CASRAIAGGYNEQFF	TGTGCCAGCAGGGCTATAGCGGGGGGATACAATGAGCAGTTCTTC	TRBJ2-1	15	TRBD2	TRBV2	NA
CASSNRWAGEQETQYF	TGTGCCAGCAGCAATCGGTGGGCGGGGGAACAAGAGACCCAGTACTTC	TRBJ2-5	16	TRBD2	TRBV7-2	NA
CASSSLGNEQFF	TGTGCCAGCAGTTCCCTGGGGAATGAGCAGTTCTTC	TRBJ2-1	12	NA	TRBV12-3/TRBV12-4	NA
CASILTLAGGPVEETQYF	TGTGCCAGCATCCTCACGCTAGCGGGAGGGCCTGTAGAAGAGACCCAGTACTTC	TRBJ2-5	18	TRBD2	TRBV2	NA
CASGLVLTGGVNEQYF	TGTGCTAGTGGTTTGGTACTGACAGGGGGTGTGAACGAGCAGTACTTC	TRBJ2-7	16	TRBD1	TRBV12-5	NA
CASSPTGTNTEAFF	TGTGCCAGCAGTCCGACAGGGACGAACACTGAAGCTTTCTTT	TRBJ1-1	14	TRBD1	TRBV7-9	NA
CASSQDSKGVDGYTF	TGTGCCAGCAGCCAAGATTCTAAGGGAGTGGATGGCTACACCTTC	TRBJ1-2	15	NA	TRBV16	NA